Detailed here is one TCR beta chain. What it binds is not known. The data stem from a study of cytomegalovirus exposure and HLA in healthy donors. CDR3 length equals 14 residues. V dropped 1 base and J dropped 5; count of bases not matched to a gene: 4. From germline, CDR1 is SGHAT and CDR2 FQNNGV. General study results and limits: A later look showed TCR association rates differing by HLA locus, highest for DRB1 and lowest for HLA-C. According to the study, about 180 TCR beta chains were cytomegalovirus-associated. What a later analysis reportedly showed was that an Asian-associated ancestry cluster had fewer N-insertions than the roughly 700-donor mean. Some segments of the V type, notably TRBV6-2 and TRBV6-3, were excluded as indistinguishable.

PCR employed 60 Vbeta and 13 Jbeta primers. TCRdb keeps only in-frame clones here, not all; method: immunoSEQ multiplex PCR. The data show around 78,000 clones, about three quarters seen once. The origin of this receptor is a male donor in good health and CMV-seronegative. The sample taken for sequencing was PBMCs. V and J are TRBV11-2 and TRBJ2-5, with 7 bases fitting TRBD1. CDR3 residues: CASSLGGGYETQYF. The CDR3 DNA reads TGTGCCAGCAGCTTAGGAGGGGGCTATGAGACCCAGTACTTC. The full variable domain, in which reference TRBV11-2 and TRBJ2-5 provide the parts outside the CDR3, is EAGVAQSPRYKIIEKRQSVAFWCNPISGHATLYWYQQILGQGPKLLIQFQNNGVVDDSQLPKDRFSAERLKGVDSTLKIQPAKLEDSAVYLCASSLGGGYETQYFGPGTRLLVL.